These 29 T cell receptor beta chains were sequenced from one sample in a study of shared clonotypes between healthy human individuals. Produced via immunoSEQ multiplex PCR; TCRdb's table is partial and in-frame only. This table holds roughly 500,000 clones, more than 65% found once. Sequenced: PBMCs. The receptors were sampled from a woman between 40 and 50 years old in good health. Some clones in this sample may be carry-over from other donors' samples.

The rearrangement links TRBV6-1 to TRBJ2-1; weak D call: TRBD1 (6 bases). There are 15 residues in the CDR3. The V end lost 6 bases, the J end lost 6 bases, and 18 bases lay between the germline ends. CDR1 MNHNS and CDR2 SASEGT come from the germline V gene. Here the CDR3 DNA reads TGTGCCAGCAGATTACAGGGTAGCCCGATCAATGAGCAGTTCTTC. It codes for CASRLQGSPINEQFF.

The V and J genes are TRBV5-1 and TRBJ2-3, with D hard to call. The CDR3 extends over 14 amino acids. V was pared by 4 bases and J by 2 bases, with 11 bases between. CDR1 is SGHRS and CDR2 is YFSETQ in the germline V gene. CDR3 nucleotides: TGCGCCAGCAGCGGGAACGATCTCACAGATACGCAGTATTTT. It translates to CASSGNDLTDTQYF.

A single count supports this clone. V and J are TRBV7-6 and TRBJ2-7, with TRBD1 as a possible D gene (6 bases). Germline V lookup: CDR1 SGHVS, CDR2 FNYEAQ. The CDR3 contains 15 residues. V lost 5 bases, J lost 3 bases, and 17 bases lay in between. The CDR3 nucleotides read TGTGCCAGCAGCCCCAATCGACAGGACCTCTACGAGCAGTACTTC. This encodes CASSPNRQDLYEQYF.

This clone was recorded a few times. The chain joins TRBV21-1 to TRBJ1-5; the D call in the table, TRBD1, was not verified against the DNA. TRBV21-1 is a documented pseudogene. The CDR3 covers 12 residues. CDR3 protein: CASSKVGQPQHF. The CDR3 DNA reads as TGTGCCAGCAGCAAAGTGGGCCAGCCCCAGCATTTT.

Only one count was recorded for this clone. The chain carries TRBV5-6 and TRBJ2-1, with TRBD2 identical over 10 bases. Germline loops: CDR1 SGHDT, CDR2 YYEEEE. The CDR3 covers 15 residues. V was pared by 4 bases and J by 8 bases, with 9 bases of the junction left unmatched. Written as DNA, the CDR3 is TGTGCCAGCAGCCTCAGCGGGAGGGGATTTGATGAGCAGTTCTTC. Amino acids: CASSLSGRGFDEQFF.

As to this clone: It differs at one base from a far larger clone, so likely a read error. This sequence joins TRBV5-4 and TRBJ1-1, with 9 bases lining up with TRBD1. Germline V lookup: CDR1 SGHNT, CDR2 YYREEE (reference sequence). This CDR3 contains 16 residues. The CDR3 reads CASSWGTGPLNTESFF. For the CDR3, the DNA is TGTGCCAGCAGCTGGGGGACAGGGCCCTTGAACACTGAATCTTTCTTT.

V and J are TRBV7-9 and TRBJ2-5, with TRBD2 matching 8 bases. The CDR3 consists of 15 residues. Germline V gene data show CDR1 as SEHNR and CDR2 as FQNEAQ (reference sequence). Losses at the gene ends were 2 bases for V and 5 bases for J; bases not matched to a gene: 7. The CDR3, as DNA: TGTGCCAGCAGCTTAACGGGAGGGGTGCGGGAGACCCAGTACTTC. This gives the protein CASSLTGGVRETQYF.

The V and J genes are TRBV9 and TRBJ2-1, with D possibly being TRBD2 (5 bases). The V gene's germline CDR1 is SGDLS and CDR2 YYNGEE. Between the trimmed V and J ends, which lost 7 bases and 4 bases, there was a span of 15 bases. The length of the CDR3 is 14 residues. CDR3: CASPGLRTYNEQFF. In nucleotides, the CDR3 is TGTGCCAGCCCCGGACTTCGGACTTACAATGAGCAGTTCTTC.

This rearrangement joins TRBV27 to TRBJ2-1; a possible D gene is TRBD2 (7 bases). The germline CDR1 and CDR2 sequences are MNHEY and SMNVEV (reference sequence). This CDR3 comprises 15 residues. Trimming cost V 5 bases and J 1 base, with 12 bases left between them. The chain's CDR3 is CASSIQGGSYNEQFF. Written as DNA, the CDR3 is TGTGCCAGCAGTATACAGGGAGGGTCCTACAATGAGCAGTTCTTC.

The gene calls are TRBV5-1 and TRBJ1-3, with 9 bases identical to TRBD1. V gave up 4 bases and J gave up 4 bases; unmatched junction bases: 9. The V gene's germline CDR1 is SGHRS and CDR2 YFSETQ. The length of the CDR3 is 16 residues. DNA of the CDR3: TGCGCCAGCAGCCTAAGCCTACAGGGGGCGGGAAACACCATATATTTT. Translation gives CASSLSLQGAGNTIYF.

The V and J genes are TRBV20-1 and TRBJ2-1, with D unresolved. Germline CDR1 and CDR2: DFQATT and SNEGSKA (reference sequence). Trimming pared 6 bases from V and 3 bases from J, leaving 6 bases between. The CDR3 has 11 amino acids. The CDR3 sequence: CSARNYNEQFF. As DNA, the CDR3 is TGCAGTGCCCGAAACTACAATGAGCAGTTCTTC.

About this clone itself: Other nucleotide sequences in the sample specify the same CDR3. The chain joins TRBV6-5 to TRBJ1-2; no clear D. Germline CDR1 and CDR2: MNHEY and SVGAGI. V was trimmed by 8 bases and J by 8 bases, leaving 21 bases between them. The CDR3 runs to 14 residues. The CDR3 DNA sequence: TGTGCCAGCGGCTCAGGTGGCGTGGGCGGGGGCTACACCTTC. This codes for CASGSGGVGGGYTF.

The sample holds a few counts of this clone. This may come from a read error, since a much larger clone is one base off. This chain uses TRBV5-6 with TRBJ2-3; 14 bases line up with TRBD2. Germline V gene data show CDR1 as SGHDT and CDR2 as YYEEEE. The CDR3 sequence is 15 residues long. V lost 7 bases, J lost 6 bases, and 7 bases stayed unmatched. Here the CDR3 reads CASGPGTSGSDTQYF. The DNA of the CDR3 is TGTGCCAGCGGCCCTGGGACTAGCGGGAGCGATACGCAGTATTTT.

Only a few counts were recorded for this clone. The genes are TRBV27 and TRBJ2-1; TRBD2 agrees at 10 bases. This CDR3 has 17 amino acids. The germline V gene has CDR1 MNHEY and CDR2 SMNVEV (reference sequence). V lost 0 bases and J lost 4; bases outside the gene matches: 6. As DNA, the CDR3 is TGTGCCAGCAGTTTATCGATAAGTAGCGGGAGGTACAATGAGCAGTTCTTC. It encodes CASSLSISSGRYNEQFF.

The chain has TRBV28 and TRBJ1-5; D is unclear. Germline loops: CDR1 MDHEN, CDR2 SYDVKM. The V gene lost 2 bases and the J gene lost 9 bases, with 17 bases spanning the gap. The CDR3 has 15 residues. CDR3 in DNA: TGTGCCAGCAGTTTAAGTAGTAGGGCTAGTCGGCCCCAGCATTTT. Its translation: CASSLSSRASRPQHF.

This clone was counted ten times or more. Additional DNA sequences in this sample encode the identical CDR3. DNA for the CDR3: TGTGCCACCGGGAGCTCTGGGGCCAACGTCCTGACTTTC. This gives the protein CATGSSGANVLTF. V usage is TRBV6-5 and J usage is TRBJ2-6; possibly TRBD2 for D (6 bases). Trimming removed 10 bases at V and 0 bases at J, with 7 bases between. The CDR3 has 13 amino acids. Per germline, CDR1 MNHEY and CDR2 SVGAGI.

The gene calls are TRBV28 and TRBJ2-2; the match to TRBD1 covers 9 bases. CDR1 MDHEN and CDR2 SYDVKM come from the germline V gene. The CDR3 is 14 residues long. V lost 6 bases, J lost 6 bases, and 5 bases stayed unmatched. The CDR3 region is CASSRWTGAGELFF. CDR3 in DNA: TGTGCCAGCAGCCGGTGGACAGGGGCCGGGGAGCTGTTTTTT.

The chain recombines TRBV10-3 with TRBJ1-3; D ambiguous. V was shortened by 1 base and J by 2 bases, with 12 bases between the two germline ends. Germline-derived CDR1 and CDR2 are ENHRY and SYGVKD. This CDR3 is built from 16 residues. CDR3 loop: CAISEYGSRAGNTIYF. The CDR3 bases are TGTGCCATCAGTGAGTATGGGTCTCGTGCTGGAAACACCATATATTTT.

This CDR3 is CASSLWGWVNTEAFF. The CDR3 DNA reads TGTGCCAGCAGTTTATGGGGATGGGTGAACACTGAAGCTTTCTTT. The chain joins TRBV28 to TRBJ1-1; no reliable D call. The CDR3 has 15 residues. Trimming stripped 0 bases from V and 0 bases from J, with 8 bases between. Germline V gene lookup returns CDR1 MDHEN and CDR2 SYDVKM.

This clone was counted between two and nine times. A far larger clone is off by one base, so a read error is likely. This chain joins TRBV4-2 and TRBJ2-1, with TRBD2 matching over 7 bases. Germline assignment: CDR1 LGHNA and CDR2 YNFKEQ. V gave up 0 bases and J gave up 6 bases; unmatched junction bases: 8. CDR3 length equals 16 residues. CDR3 nucleotide sequence: TGTGCCAGCAGCCAAGATGAAGGTAGCGGGTGCAATGAGCAGTTCTTC. This gives the protein CASSQDEGSGCNEQFF.

V and J are TRBV5-1 and TRBJ1-5; D is undetermined. The V gene's germline CDR1 is SGHRS and CDR2 YFSETQ. The CDR3 totals 13 residues. The V and J ends lost 1 base and 3 bases respectively, with 5 bases between them. CDR3 in amino acids: CASSLIPNQPQHF. CDR3 DNA: TGCGCCAGCAGCTTGATACCCAATCAGCCCCAGCATTTT.

V usage is TRBV4-3 and J usage is TRBJ2-6, with D perhaps matching TRBD1 (5 bases). This CDR3 contains 20 residues. Trimming took off 0 bases at V and 0 bases at J, with 18 bases between the two ends. The germline V gene encodes CDR1 LGHNA and CDR2 YSLEER. The CDR3 sequence: CASSQDDVFQGISGANVLTF. The CDR3 coding sequence is TGCGCCAGCAGCCAAGATGATGTATTCCAGGGTATCTCTGGGGCCAACGTCCTGACTTTC.

Of note for this clone: One base separates it from a far larger clone, so it is likely a read error. Other DNA sequences of this sample code for an identical CDR3. The chain uses TRBV5-4 and TRBJ2-7; 10 bases are shared with TRBD2. The germline CDR1 and CDR2 sequences are SGHNT and YYREEE (reference sequence). The CDR3 has 13 amino acids. The trim removed 6 bases at V and 7 bases at J, leaving 7 bases unmatched. DNA for the CDR3: TGTGCCAGCACCGATGGACTAGCGGCGGAGCAGTACTTC. It is translated as CASTDGLAAEQYF.

The chain links TRBV27 to TRBJ2-7, with TRBD2 matching over 11 bases. In germline, CDR1 is MNHEY, CDR2 SMNVEV (reference sequence). This CDR3 has 15 residues. Germline trimming cut 4 bases from V and 7 bases from J; bases unmatched to any gene: 9. The DNA of the CDR3 is TGTGCCAGCAGTTCACCACTAGCGGGAGTGGGTGAGCAGTACTTC. This codes for CASSSPLAGVGEQYF.

This clone was recorded many times. The V gene is TRBV4-2, the J gene TRBJ2-4; TRBD2 aligns across 7 bases. CDR1 LGHNA and CDR2 YNFKEQ come from the germline V gene. V gave up 3 bases and J gave up 2 bases; unmatched junction bases: 1. The CDR3 length is 14 residues. Here the CDR3 reads CASSQGGSKNIQYF. The DNA of the CDR3 is TGTGCCAGCAGCCAGGGGGGGTCCAAAAACATTCAGTACTTC.

Note on this clone: This likely reflects a read error, since a far larger clone is one base away. The chain carries TRBV6-5 and TRBJ1-5; D not certain. The CDR3 sequence is 14 residues long. CDR1 is MNHEY, CDR2 SVGAGI, per germline. The CDR3 sequence is CASSPSSGDQHQHF. The CDR3 coding sequence is TGTGCCAGCAGCCCCTCAAGTGGGGATCAGCACCAGCATTTT.

The chain uses TRBV5-4 and TRBJ1-2; D not resolved. Germline loops: CDR1 SGHNT, CDR2 YYREEE (reference sequence). The CDR3 covers 12 residues. V was cut by 4 bases and J by 8 bases, with 12 bases left in between. CDR3 sequence (DNA): TGTGCCAGCAGCGCGGCTCGAAACGGCTACACCTTC. Translation: CASSAARNGYTF. Filled out from reference TRBV5-4 and TRBJ1-2, the complete variable domain reads ETGVTQSPTHLIKTRGQQVTLRCSSQSGHNTVSWYQQALGQGPQFIFQYYREEENGRGNFPPRFSGLQFPNYSSELNVNALELDDSALYLCASSAARNGYTFGSGTRLTVV.

The rearrangement joins TRBV30 to TRBJ2-3; D tentatively reads TRBD1 or TRBD2 (6 bases each). The germline V gene encodes CDR1 GTSNPN and CDR2 SVGIG (reference sequence). Trimming removed 3 bases at V and 0 bases at J, with 7 bases between. This CDR3 comprises 13 residues. CDR3 in DNA: TGTGCCTGGAGGGGGGGCAGCACAGATACGCAGTATTTT. Protein: CAWRGGSTDTQYF.

This clone was seen only once. The chain carries TRBV11-2 and TRBJ2-7; possibly TRBD1 or TRBD2 for D (5 bases each). The germline CDR1 and CDR2 sequences are SGHAT and FQNNGV. The CDR3 is 16 residues long. Trimming left V 6 bases short and J 0 bases short, with 18 bases between. CDR3 nucleotide sequence: TGTGCCAGCAGGATAGGACGGGGCACAAGCTCCTACGAGCAGTACTTC. Translation gives CASRIGRGTSSYEQYF.